The T cell receptor (beta chain) under discussion was sequenced for a study of blood T cell repertoires in COVID-19. Study details: Whether acute or convalescent, the COVID-19 samples came from the United States, Italy and Spain. The cDNA or gDNA used as material had been derived from T cells, B-cell-depleted T cells, or PBMCs.

Per the original methods: Estimation of nucleated cell counts was performed using reference gene primer amplification. This table comes from immunoSEQ multiplex PCR, and its TCRdb copy is limited to in-frame clones, with some not included. The V and J calls and the clone size are those of that table, but D and trimming were determined from the DNA. The sample has 250,000 to 350,000 clones; about 89% are singletons. Germline V lookup: CDR1 SGHDN, CDR2 FVKESK. After removal of 0 bases from V and 8 bases from J, the junction contained 7 bases not matched to a gene. CDR3 length: 16 amino acids. Seattle patients were enrolled while actively infected and followed longitudinally.

Material for sequencing was peripheral blood. The TCR comes from a woman aged 30 to 39 with COVID-19, enrolled during active disease. The chain is built from TRBV14 and TRBJ2-1; 10 bases fit TRBD1. The CDR3 DNA is TGTGCCAGCAGCCAAGAGATGACAGGGGGCGGGGATGAGCAGTTCTTC. Translated, it gives CASSQEMTGGGDEQFF. Variable domain in full (rest from reference TRBV14 and TRBJ2-1): EAGVTQFPSHSVIEKGQTVTLRCDPISGHDNLYWYRRVMGKEIKFLLHFVKESKQDESGMPNNRFLAERTGGTYSTLKVQPAELEDSGVYFCASSQEMTGGGDEQFFGPGTRLTVL.